The count of the clone carrying this TCR beta chain is one. The data originate from a study of blood T cell repertoires in COVID-19. Study context: PBMCs, B-cell-depleted T cells, or T cells were the source of the cDNA or gDNA that made up the material.

The V end lost 3 bases, the J end lost 4 bases, and 28 bases lay between the germline ends. This CDR3 is built from 19 residues. Looked up from germline, CDR1 is SGHVS and CDR2 is FNYEAQ. TCRdb's table, derived via immunoSEQ multiplex PCR, lists solely in-frame clones and lacks some. The table lists about 150,000 clones, approximately 86% of them singletons. The receptor comes from a woman older than 75 with active or convalescent COVID-19. The chain recombines TRBV7-6 with TRBJ2-7, with D possibly being TRBD2 (6 bases). Sequenced input: peripheral blood. The CDR3 region has the DNA TGTGCCAGCAGCTTTATACTCGCAGGGATCGGGGAGAGCGGGTACGAGCAGTACTTC. Its translation: CASSFILAGIGESGYEQYF.